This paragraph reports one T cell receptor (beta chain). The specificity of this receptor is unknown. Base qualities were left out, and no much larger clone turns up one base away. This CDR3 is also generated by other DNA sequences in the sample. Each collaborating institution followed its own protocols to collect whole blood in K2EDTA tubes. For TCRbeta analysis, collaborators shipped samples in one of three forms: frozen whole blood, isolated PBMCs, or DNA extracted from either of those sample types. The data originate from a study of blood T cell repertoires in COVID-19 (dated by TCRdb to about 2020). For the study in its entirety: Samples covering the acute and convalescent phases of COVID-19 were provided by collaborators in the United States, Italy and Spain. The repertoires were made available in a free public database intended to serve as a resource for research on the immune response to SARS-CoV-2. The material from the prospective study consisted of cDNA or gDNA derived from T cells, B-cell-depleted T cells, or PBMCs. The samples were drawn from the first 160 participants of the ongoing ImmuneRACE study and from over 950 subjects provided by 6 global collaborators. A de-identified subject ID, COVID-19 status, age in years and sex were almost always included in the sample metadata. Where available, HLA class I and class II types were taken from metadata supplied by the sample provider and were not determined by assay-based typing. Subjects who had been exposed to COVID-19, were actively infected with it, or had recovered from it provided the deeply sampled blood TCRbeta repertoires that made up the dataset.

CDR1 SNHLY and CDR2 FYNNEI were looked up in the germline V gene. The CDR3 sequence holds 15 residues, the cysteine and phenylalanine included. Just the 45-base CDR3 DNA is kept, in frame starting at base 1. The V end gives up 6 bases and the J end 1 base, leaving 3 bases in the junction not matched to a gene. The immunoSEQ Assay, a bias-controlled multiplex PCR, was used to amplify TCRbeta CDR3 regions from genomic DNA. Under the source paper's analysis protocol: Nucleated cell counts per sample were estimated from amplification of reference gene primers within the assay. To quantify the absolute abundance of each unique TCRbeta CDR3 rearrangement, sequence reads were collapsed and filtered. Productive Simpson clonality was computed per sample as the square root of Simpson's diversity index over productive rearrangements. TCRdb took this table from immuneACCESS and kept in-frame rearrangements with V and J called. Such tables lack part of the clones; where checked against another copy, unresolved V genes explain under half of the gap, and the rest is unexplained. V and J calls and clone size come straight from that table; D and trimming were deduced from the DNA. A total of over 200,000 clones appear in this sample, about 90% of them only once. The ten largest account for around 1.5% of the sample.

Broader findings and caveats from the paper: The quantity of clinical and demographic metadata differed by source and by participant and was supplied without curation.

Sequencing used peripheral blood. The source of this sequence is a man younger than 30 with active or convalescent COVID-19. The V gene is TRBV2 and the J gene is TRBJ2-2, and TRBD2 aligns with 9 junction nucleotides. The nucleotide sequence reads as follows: TGTGCCAGCAGCGGGACTAGCAGGAACACCGGGGAGCTGTTTTTT. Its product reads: CASSGTSRNTGELFF.